The next 19 T cell receptor beta chains were all read from a single sample in a study. The sorted Tregs were CD4+CD25+CD127-/low cells. A single record per CDR3 protein comes from TCRdb applying MiXCR to the 5' RACE reads. This table holds 9,500 to 15,000 distinct CDR3 sequences, 51% found once. Sequencing used tumor-infiltrating Tregs sorted from the breast tumor. Receptor source: a female donor with breast cancer.

This clonotype was found a few times. The CDR3 DNA follows: TGCGCCAGCAGCTTCCTACTAGAAGCTAATGAGCAGTTCTTC. Its protein is CASSFLLEANEQFF. The V call is TRBV5-1, the J call TRBJ2-1, with D possibly TRBD2 on 5 matching bases. Germline V CDR1 and CDR2: SGHRS, YFSETQ. This CDR3 comprises 14 residues. Trimming cost V 2 bases and J 7 bases, with 13 bases left between them.

The rearrangement joins TRBV5-1 to TRBJ2-1; 9 bases agree with TRBD2. Germline CDR1 is SGHRS and CDR2 is YFSETQ. Trimming cost V 0 bases and J 2 bases; bases outside gene matches: 0. This CDR3 region has 15 residues. This CDR3 is CASSLGLAAYNEQFF. DNA for the CDR3: TGCGCCAGCAGCTTGGGACTAGCGGCCTACAATGAGCAGTTCTTC. The whole variable domain, remainder taken from reference TRBV5-1 and TRBJ2-1, is KAGVTQTPRYLIKTRGQQVTLSCSPISGHRSVSWYQQTPGQGLQFLFEYFSETQRNKGNFPGRFSGRQFSNSRSEMNVSTLELGDSALYLCASSLGLAAYNEQFFGPGTRLTVL.

This chain joins TRBV25-1 and TRBJ2-3; no clear D. V shed 5 bases and J shed 3 bases, with 15 bases lying between them. The CDR3 has 15 residues. CDR1 is MGHDK, CDR2 SYGVNS, per germline. The CDR3: CASSLQTSSTDTQYF. DNA for the CDR3: TGTGCCAGCAGTTTACAGACCTCGTCGACAGATACGCAGTATTTT.

The table lists this clonotype with a few counts. The chain employs TRBV7-9 and TRBJ2-1; the D is unclear. CDR1 and CDR2 from the germline V gene are SEHNR and FQNEAQ (reference sequence). The CDR3 consists of 13 residues. V was trimmed by 5 bases and J by 6 bases, leaving 11 bases between them. The CDR3 region is CASSLESANEQFF. The CDR3 DNA sequence: TGTGCCAGCAGCCTAGAGTCTGCCAATGAGCAGTTCTTC.

J is TRBJ2-1 and V is TRBV5-1; 10 bases align to TRBD1. V lost 0 bases, J lost 5 bases, and 11 bases stayed unmatched. The germline gives CDR1 SGHRS, CDR2 YFSETQ. The CDR3 totals 18 residues. The CDR3 DNA reads as TGCGCCAGCAGCTTGGAAAGGTCGGGACAGGGGTATAACAATGAGCAGTTCTTC. This gives the protein CASSLERSGQGYNNEQFF. The variable domain in full, with the rest retrieved from reference TRBV5-1 and TRBJ2-1, is KAGVTQTPRYLIKTRGQQVTLSCSPISGHRSVSWYQQTPGQGLQFLFEYFSETQRNKGNFPGRFSGRQFSNSRSEMNVSTLELGDSALYLCASSLERSGQGYNNEQFFGPGTRLTVL.

This clonotype has only a few counts. The chain uses TRBV29-1 and TRBJ2-7; D uncertain. Per germline, CDR1 SQVTM and CDR2 ANQGSEA. CDR3 length: 10 amino acids. V was pared by 3 bases and J by 6 bases, with 6 bases between. Written as DNA, the CDR3 is TGCAGCGTTGATTCGGGCGAGCAGTACTTC. Amino acids: CSVDSGEQYF.

This chain uses TRBV4-3 with TRBJ1-2; D is unresolved. V dropped 0 bases and J dropped 1 base, with 6 bases sitting between them. The CDR3 sequence is 14 residues long. Germline CDR1 and CDR2: LGHNA and YSLEER. CDR3 sequence: CASSQDGINYGYTF. The CDR3 nucleotides read TGCGCCAGCAGCCAAGATGGGATTAACTATGGCTACACCTTC.

This clonotype was detected a few times. This rearrangement joins TRBV12-3 or TRBV12-4 to TRBJ2-5, with TRBD1 matching 9 bases. With 5 bases clipped from V and 7 bases from J, the junction kept 5 bases outside the gene matches. CDR3 length equals 13 residues. CDR3 sequence reads: CASSDRGIGTQYF. CDR3 in DNA: TGTGCCAGCAGTGACAGGGGGATCGGGACCCAGTACTTC.

Judged by abundance, this clonotype is medium-sized (0.01 to 0.1%). The chain has TRBV12-3 or TRBV12-4 and TRBJ2-1; a possible D gene is TRBD2 (6 bases). V gave up 5 bases and J gave up 2 bases, with 13 bases separating them. This CDR3 comprises 15 residues. The CDR3 region is CASSDSGSPYNEQFF. DNA of the CDR3: TGTGCCAGCAGTGATAGCGGTAGTCCCTACAATGAGCAGTTCTTC.

This clonotype appeared a few times. The genes are TRBV20-1 and TRBJ1-2; D is uncertain. CDR1 is DFQATT, CDR2 SNEGSKA, per germline (reference sequence). The CDR3 is made up of 15 amino acids. The V end was cut by 4 bases, the J end by 6 bases, with 21 bases between. DNA of the CDR3: TGCAGTGCTATTGATTTAACCGGGCGGCCGGATGGCTACACCTTC. Translation: CSAIDLTGRPDGYTF.

The V gene is TRBV11-2, the J gene TRBJ2-2, with 7 nucleotides matching TRBD2. Germline loops: CDR1 SGHAT, CDR2 FQNNGV. V lost 5 bases and J lost 0; bases outside the gene matches: 6. This CDR3 region has 16 residues. The CDR3 loop reads CASSLRLAPNTGELFF. DNA for the CDR3: TGTGCCAGCAGCCTAAGACTAGCTCCGAACACCGGGGAGCTGTTTTTT.

This clonotype was observed a few times. The chain employs TRBV5-1 and TRBJ2-2; 7 nucleotides match TRBD2. J gave up 4 bases and V 4 bases, and 10 bases lay outside the gene matches. Germline CDR1 is SGHRS and CDR2 is YFSETQ. The CDR3 has 16 residues. Written as DNA, the CDR3 is TGCGCCAGCAGCCCGGGACCCCCGGGGGGCACCGGGGAGCTGTTTTTT. Protein product: CASSPGPPGGTGELFF.

The CDR3 DNA sequence: TGTGCCAGCAGTTACCCCGGTCCGAACACTGAAGCTTTCTTT. It specifies CASSYPGPNTEAFF. V gene TRBV6-5 combines with J gene TRBJ1-1; unclear D gene. V was pared by 2 bases and J by 1 base, with 8 bases between. CDR1 is MNHEY, CDR2 SVGAGI, per germline. This CDR3 is built from 14 residues.

The chain has TRBV4-1 and TRBJ2-1; tentative D call: TRBD1 (5 bases). The CDR3 contains 17 residues. V dropped 2 bases and J dropped 0 bases, with 14 bases sitting between them. The germline V gene encodes CDR1 MGHRA and CDR2 YSYEKL. The CDR3 bases are TGCGCCAGCAGCCAACAGGATCTTACAGGCTCCTACAATGAGCAGTTCTTC. As protein: CASSQQDLTGSYNEQFF.

V gene TRBV20-1 combines with J gene TRBJ2-1; 8 bases match TRBD2. V lost 5 bases to trimming and J lost 8 bases; unmatched junction nucleotides: 8. The germline gives CDR1 DFQATT, CDR2 SNEGSKA (reference sequence). CDR3 size: 13 residues. The CDR3 sequence: CSAVQREYYEQFF. The CDR3 DNA follows: TGCAGTGCTGTCCAGCGGGAGTATTATGAGCAGTTCTTC.

The chain has TRBV20-1 and TRBJ2-4; the match to TRBD2 covers 7 bases. CDR3 length: 15 amino acids. CDR1 is DFQATT and CDR2 is SNEGSKA in the germline V gene (reference sequence). V trimming: 6 bases; J trimming: 6 bases; junction bases outside the gene matches: 14. The CDR3 reads CSATMRPGLRNIQYF. CDR3 bases: TGCAGTGCCACAATGAGACCGGGACTAAGAAACATTCAGTACTTC.

The CDR3 nucleotides are TGTGCCAGCAGCTGGGGACACACTGAAGCTTTCTTT. Translation gives CASSWGHTEAFF. The chain links TRBV7-2 to TRBJ1-1, with D perhaps TRBD1 (5 bases). Trimming shortened V by 4 bases and J by 3 bases, and 6 bases separated the two germline ends. Germline loops: CDR1 SGHTA, CDR2 FQGNSA. This CDR3 is 12 amino acids long.

The chain employs TRBV5-1 and TRBJ2-1; no clear D gene. Germline V lookup: CDR1 SGHRS, CDR2 YFSETQ. Trimming took 4 bases from V and 5 from J, leaving 7 bases between them. There are 12 residues in the CDR3. CDR3 in amino acids: CASSPDDNEQFF. The CDR3 DNA follows: TGCGCCAGCAGCCCGGATGACAATGAGCAGTTCTTC.

The J gene is TRBJ2-1, the V gene TRBV29-1; TRBD2 matches at 13 bases. Losses at the gene ends were 6 bases for V and 8 bases for J; bases not matched to a gene: 10. The CDR3 totals 15 residues. The V gene's germline CDR1 is SQVTM and CDR2 ANQGSEA. The CDR3 coding sequence is TGCAGCGTGGGGGCGGGACTAGCGGGATTGGATGAGCAGTTCTTC. This gives the protein CSVGAGLAGLDEQFF.